The 19 T cell receptor beta chains given below trace back to one sample, sequenced in a study of CD4 T cells in relation to SARS-CoV-2 and coronaviruses. Before the COVID-19 pandemic, during about 2011-2019, CD4+ T cells were taken from unexposed donors. Using immunoSEQ multiplex PCR, the repertoire was profiled, and TCRdb retains in-frame clones only, with some absent. The repertoire includes nearly 70,000 clones, over 85% of them detected once, and under 0.3% sits in the top ten. The sequenced sample consisted of naive CD4+ T cells from PBMCs. Described subset: naive CD4+ T cells isolated by negative enrichment. These TCRs come from a human donor in good health.

This clone was counted a single time. The chain combines TRBV28 with TRBJ1-4, with D perhaps TRBD1 (6 bases). The germline V and J ends were trimmed by 5 bases and 5 bases, with 18 bases remaining between them. Germline V gene sequence: CDR1 MDHEN, CDR2 SYDVKM. The CDR3 extends over 16 amino acids. CDR3: CASSHGGGSPNEKLFF. As DNA, the CDR3 is TGTGCCAGCAGTCACGGGGGGGGCAGTCCGAATGAAAAACTGTTTTTT.

The chain has TRBV5-6 and TRBJ2-3; D is uncertain. This CDR3 is 13 amino acids long. Trimming took 6 bases from V and 2 from J, leaving 10 bases between them. Germline CDR1 is SGHDT and CDR2 is YYEEEE. CDR3 DNA sequence: TGTGCCAGCATCCAAATTAACACAGATACGCAGTATTTT. It encodes CASIQINTDTQYF.

The rearrangement joins TRBV9 to TRBJ1-5; D unclear. V lost 0 bases, J lost 7 bases, and 11 bases lay in between. The CDR3 runs 14 residues. Germline-derived CDR1 and CDR2 are SGDLS and YYNGEE. In DNA, the CDR3 is TGTGCCAGCAGCGTAGAGGGCAGCCAACAGCCCCAGCATTTT. It specifies CASSVEGSQQPQHF.

This rearrangement joins TRBV7-9 to TRBJ1-3; D gene uncertain. Germline V CDR1 and CDR2: SEHNR, FQNEAQ (reference sequence). This CDR3 has 14 amino acids. The V gene lost 1 base and the J gene lost 2 bases, with 6 bases spanning the gap. CDR3 region: CASSLEVTGNTIYF. The CDR3 DNA reads TGTGCCAGCAGCTTAGAAGTCACTGGAAACACCATATATTTT. Full variable domain (rest looked up from reference TRBV7-9 and TRBJ1-3): DTGVSQNPRHKITKRGQNVTFRCDPISEHNRLYWYRQTLGQGPEFLTYFQNEAQLEKSRLLSDRFSAERPKGSFSTLEIQRTEQGDSAMYLCASSLEVTGNTIYFGEGSWLTVV.

The V and J genes are TRBV9 and TRBJ1-3; tentatively, D is TRBD1 (5 bases). Deletions cut 2 bases from V and 4 bases from J, with 13 bases between. This CDR3 has 15 amino acids. Per germline, CDR1 SGDLS and CDR2 YYNGEE. The CDR3 DNA sequence: TGTGCCAGCAGCGTTCGGGGTTGGGGGGGAAACACCATATATTTT. Amino acids: CASSVRGWGGNTIYF. The whole variable domain, filled in from reference TRBV9 and TRBJ1-3, reads DSGVTQTPKHLITATGQRVTLRCSPRSGDLSVYWYQQSLDQGLQFLIQYYNGEERAKGNILERFSAQQFPDLHSELNLSSLELGDSALYFCASSVRGWGGNTIYFGEGSWLTVV.

The chain couples TRBV3-1 (or the pseudogene TRBV3-2) to TRBJ1-1; 7 bases line up with TRBD1. This CDR3 contains 14 residues. Germline-derived CDR1 and CDR2 are LGHDT and YNNKEL (reference sequence). V lost 7 bases, J lost 5 bases, and 10 bases stayed unmatched. The CDR3 region is CASIRQGEGTEAFF. CDR3 bases: TGTGCCAGCATCCGACAGGGTGAGGGAACTGAAGCTTTCTTT.

The chain has TRBV3-1 (or the pseudogene TRBV3-2) and TRBJ2-7; D might be TRBD1 or TRBD2, each matching 5 bases. The V gene's germline CDR1 is LGHDT and CDR2 YNNKEL (reference sequence). Trimming pared 0 bases from V and 9 bases from J, leaving 15 bases between. CDR3 length: 14 residues. This chain's CDR3 is CASSQDWDDSRQYF. For the CDR3, the DNA is TGTGCCAGCAGCCAAGATTGGGACGACAGTCGGCAGTACTTC.

This chain uses TRBV6-2 or TRBV6-3 with TRBJ1-2; the match to TRBD1 covers 9 bases. The CDR3 runs to 14 residues. The junction had 6 bases not matched to a gene; V was cut back by 6 bases and J by 4 bases. CDR1 MNHEY and CDR2 SVGEGT come from the germline V gene. The CDR3 DNA is TGTGCCAGCAGCAAACTGGACAGGGGCTATGGCTACACCTTC. This sequence encodes CASSKLDRGYGYTF.

J is TRBJ2-1 and V is TRBV24-1; perhaps TRBD1 as D (5 bases). The V gene's germline CDR1 is KGHDR and CDR2 SFDVKD. Trimming took off 2 bases at V and 4 bases at J, with 8 bases between the two ends. The CDR3 sequence is 14 residues long. DNA for the CDR3: TGTGCCACCAGTGATTCCCGACAGTACAATGAGCAGTTCTTC. Encoded protein: CATSDSRQYNEQFF.

This chain joins TRBV29-1 and TRBJ1-4; D is possibly TRBD1 (6 bases). The CDR3 has 12 residues. Trimming took off 5 bases at V and 3 bases at J, with 7 bases between the two ends. Germline V gives CDR1 SQVTM, CDR2 ANQGSEA. In DNA form, the CDR3 reads TGCAGCGTTAAGGGGGCTAATGAAAAACTGTTTTTT. It specifies CSVKGANEKLFF. Filled out from reference TRBV29-1 and TRBJ1-4, the complete variable domain reads SAVISQKPSRDICQRGTSLTIQCQVDSQVTMMFWYRQQPGQSLTLIATANQGSEATYESGFVIDKFPISRPNLTFSTLTVSNMSPEDSSIYLCSVKGANEKLFFGSGTQLSVL.

This chain connects TRBV18 to TRBJ1-1; D is perhaps TRBD1 (5 bases). V was shortened by 3 bases and J by 5 bases, with 13 bases between the two germline ends. The CDR3 has 14 amino acids. Germline assignment: CDR1 KGHSH and CDR2 LQKENI. The CDR3 region has the DNA TGTGCCAGCTCACCGCAGGGTTTTACGACTGAAGCTTTCTTT. It is translated as CASSPQGFTTEAFF.

V is TRBV30 and J is TRBJ1-6, with TRBD1 matching 7 bases. Germline values: CDR1 GTSNPN, CDR2 SVGIG (reference sequence). This CDR3 spans 16 amino acids. V trimming: 1 base; J trimming: 6 bases; junction bases outside the gene matches: 9. The DNA for the CDR3 is TGTGCCTGGAGTGGACAGGGAGGTGTTTTTAATTCACCCCTCCACTTT. Protein product: CAWSGQGGVFNSPLHF.

This rearrangement joins TRBV5-5 to TRBJ2-5; the D call may be TRBD1 or TRBD2 (6 bases each). Germline V lookup: CDR1 SGHKS, CDR2 YYEKEE (reference sequence). V lost 4 bases to trimming and J lost 1 base, with 17 bases between them. This CDR3 is built from 16 residues. CDR3 sequence (DNA): TGTGCCAGCAGCCCGGAGGGGGGCGCGGGCCAAGAGACCCAGTACTTC. This encodes CASSPEGGAGQETQYF. Full variable domain (rest looked up from reference TRBV5-5 and TRBJ2-5): DAGVTQSPTHLIKTRGQQVTLRCSPISGHKSVSWYQQVLGQGPQFIFQYYEKEERGRGNFPDRFSARQFPNYSSELNVNALLLGDSALYLCASSPEGGAGQETQYFGPGTRLLVL.

J is TRBJ1-6 and V is TRBV7-2; no reliable D call. CDR3 size: 12 residues. The germline CDR1 and CDR2 sequences are SGHTA and FQGNSA. The V gene lost 1 base and the J gene lost 9 bases, with 4 bases spanning the gap. The CDR3 reads CASSLVFSPLHF. CDR3 sequence (DNA): TGTGCCAGCAGCTTAGTTTTTTCACCCCTCCACTTT.

V usage is TRBV5-4 and J usage is TRBJ2-1, with 7 bases fitting TRBD1. V shed 2 bases, J shed 5 bases, and the junction held 10 bases outside the gene matches. This CDR3 has 16 amino acids. Germline values: CDR1 SGHNT, CDR2 YYREEE (reference sequence). CDR3 nucleotides: TGTGCCAGCAGCTTACCATCTAAGGGACAGAACAATGAGCAGTTCTTC. It is translated as CASSLPSKGQNNEQFF.

The J gene is TRBJ1-1, the V gene TRBV5-1; 12 nucleotides align to TRBD1. The ends lost 7 bases at V and 4 bases at J; junction bases unmatched: 11. Germline V gives CDR1 SGHRS, CDR2 YFSETQ. CDR3 size: 16 residues. The CDR3 region has the DNA TGCGCCAGCGGGCTGGGGGACAGGGGGCAGGGCACTGAAGCTTTCTTT. Its translation is CASGLGDRGQGTEAFF.

The chain couples TRBV5-1 to TRBJ2-3; 9 positions agree with TRBD1. The germline V gene has CDR1 SGHRS and CDR2 YFSETQ. The CDR3 totals 16 residues. V shed 4 bases and J 4 bases; nucleotides not matched to a gene: 10. The CDR3 protein is CASSIGWTGAPDTQYF. The CDR3, as DNA: TGCGCCAGCAGCATCGGCTGGACAGGGGCCCCAGATACGCAGTATTTT. The full variable domain, completed using reference TRBV5-1 and TRBJ2-3, is KAGVTQTPRYLIKTRGQQVTLSCSPISGHRSVSWYQQTPGQGLQFLFEYFSETQRNKGNFPGRFSGRQFSNSRSEMNVSTLELGDSALYLCASSIGWTGAPDTQYFGPGTRLTVL.

With respect to this clone: Other DNA sequences in the sample encode the same CDR3. The chain has TRBV18 and TRBJ2-3; D not certain. The CDR3 has 11 amino acids. Per germline, CDR1 KGHSH and CDR2 LQKENI. The V and J ends lost 3 bases and 3 bases respectively, with 1 base between them. CDR3 loop: CASSPTDTQYF. The CDR3 DNA follows: TGTGCCAGCTCACCTACAGATACGCAGTATTTT.

This clone was found a few times. The chain couples TRBV7-2 to TRBJ1-6; possible D gene TRBD1, 6 bases. Trimming pared 1 base from V and 8 bases from J, leaving 12 bases between. This CDR3 is built from 15 residues. The V gene's germline CDR1 is SGHTA and CDR2 FQGNSA. CDR3 in amino acids: CASSLEQGGYSPLHF. The CDR3 nucleotides are TGTGCCAGCAGCTTAGAACAGGGAGGCTATTCACCCCTCCACTTT.